One sample yielded the 8 T cell receptor beta chains listed below, sequenced in a study of beta chain features in type 1 diabetes. No antigens are known for them. Study-level findings and limits: A moderate, significant TCRB CDR3 shortening appeared in type 1 diabetes across four CD4+ subsets.

The sequenced template was cDNA made from the entire isolated RNA. Generated by immunoSEQ multiplex PCR, the TCRdb table keeps only in-frame clones and is missing some. Of around 360,000 clones in the sample, 10% to 15% were seen once. The sequencing input was naive CD4+ T cells from blood. All receptors come from a woman aged 18-29 years with type 1 diabetes.

V gene TRBV28 combines with J gene TRBJ2-6; no reliable D call. Germline CDR1 and CDR2: MDHEN and SYDVKM. The CDR3 has 13 amino acids. V was cut by 7 bases and J by 0 bases, with 4 bases left in between. The chain's CDR3 is CASTGSGANVLTF. The CDR3 coding sequence is TGTGCCAGCACGGGCTCTGGGGCCAACGTCCTGACTTTC.

This chain joins TRBV5-1 and TRBJ1-2; 8 nucleotides line up with TRBD1. V gave up 4 bases and J gave up 0 bases; unmatched junction bases: 5. Germline V gene sequence: CDR1 SGHRS, CDR2 YFSETQ. The CDR3 consists of 15 residues. In nucleotides, the CDR3 is TGCGCCAGCAGCGCCACAGGGGGAGCTAACTATGGCTACACCTTC. Translation gives CASSATGGANYGYTF.

The chain combines TRBV2 with TRBJ1-2, with D unclear. CDR1 is SNHLY and CDR2 is FYNNEI in the germline V gene. This CDR3 spans 14 amino acids. V lost 2 bases and J 2 bases, leaving 9 bases between the germline ends. This CDR3 reads CASSETGRNYGYTF. In DNA form, the CDR3 reads TGTGCCAGCAGTGAAACGGGGAGGAACTATGGCTACACCTTC.

J is TRBJ2-3 and V is TRBV4-1, with D uncertain. From germline, CDR1 is MGHRA and CDR2 YSYEKL. The CDR3 consists of 12 residues. Trimming removed 3 bases at V and 6 bases at J, with 7 bases between. The CDR3 coding sequence is TGCGCCAGCAGCCATAAGCCGGATACGCAGTATTTT. Translating gives CASSHKPDTQYF.

This clone has a handful of counts. The J gene is TRBJ2-7, the V gene TRBV7-9, with 9 bases identical to TRBD1. V shed 5 bases and J 2 bases; nucleotides not matched to a gene: 7. The germline V gene has CDR1 SEHNR and CDR2 FQNEAQ (reference sequence). This CDR3 comprises 15 residues. The CDR3 bases are TGTGCCAGCAGCCGACCGGGACAGGGCCCCTACGAGCAGTACTTC. Protein product: CASSRPGQGPYEQYF.

The chain has TRBV25-1 and TRBJ1-5; D gene unclear. Germline CDR1 and CDR2: MGHDK and SYGVNS. V lost 7 bases to trimming and J lost 5 bases, with 18 bases between them. The CDR3 extends over 15 amino acids. The CDR3 reads CASTQHRGRDQPQHF. The CDR3 DNA reads TGTGCCAGCACCCAACACAGAGGGAGGGATCAGCCCCAGCATTTT.

This clone turned up a few times. The CDR3: CASSQSSIAGRDEQFF. The DNA of the CDR3 is TGCGCCAGCAGCCAATCGTCCATAGCGGGGCGGGATGAGCAGTTCTTC. The genes are TRBV4-3 and TRBJ2-1; 8 bases are shared with TRBD2. The CDR3 has 16 amino acids. The germline V gene has CDR1 LGHNA and CDR2 YSLEER. The V gene end was trimmed by 2 bases and the J gene end by 8 bases; junction bases not matched to a gene: 11.

In nucleotides, the CDR3 is TGCGCCAGCAGCTTTTTCCCCGATCAGCCCCAGCATTTT. Amino acids: CASSFFPDQPQHF. The rearrangement uses TRBV5-1 and TRBJ1-5, with no clear D. Germline V gene lookup returns CDR1 SGHRS and CDR2 YFSETQ. The length of the CDR3 is 13 residues. Trimming shortened V by 2 bases and J by 5 bases, and 8 bases separated the two germline ends.